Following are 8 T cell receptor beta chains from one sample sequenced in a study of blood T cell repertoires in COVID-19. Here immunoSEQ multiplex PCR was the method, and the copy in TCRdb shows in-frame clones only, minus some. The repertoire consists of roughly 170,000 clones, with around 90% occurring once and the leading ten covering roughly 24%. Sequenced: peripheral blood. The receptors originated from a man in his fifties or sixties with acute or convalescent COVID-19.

The CDR3, as DNA: TGTGCCAGCAGTATCGCAGGGAATTCACCCCTCCACTTT. Translating gives CASSIAGNSPLHF. This chain connects TRBV25-1 to TRBJ1-6, with D perhaps TRBD1 (5 bases). With 5 bases removed from V and 7 bases from J, the gap between germline ends came to 9 bases. Germline V gene lookup returns CDR1 MGHDK and CDR2 SYGVNS. CDR3 length equals 13 residues.

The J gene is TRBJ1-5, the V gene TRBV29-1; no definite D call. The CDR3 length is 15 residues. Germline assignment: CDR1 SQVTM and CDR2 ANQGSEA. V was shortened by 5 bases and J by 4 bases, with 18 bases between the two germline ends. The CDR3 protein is CSVIVGLTGNQPQHF. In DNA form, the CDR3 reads TGCAGCGTTATTGTGGGGTTGACGGGGAATCAGCCCCAGCATTTT.

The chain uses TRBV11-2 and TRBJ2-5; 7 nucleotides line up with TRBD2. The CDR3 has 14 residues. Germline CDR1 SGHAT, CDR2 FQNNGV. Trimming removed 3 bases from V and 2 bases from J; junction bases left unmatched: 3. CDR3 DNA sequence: TGTGCCAGCAGCTTTGCTAGCGGACAAGAGACCCAGTACTTC. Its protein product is CASSFASGQETQYF.

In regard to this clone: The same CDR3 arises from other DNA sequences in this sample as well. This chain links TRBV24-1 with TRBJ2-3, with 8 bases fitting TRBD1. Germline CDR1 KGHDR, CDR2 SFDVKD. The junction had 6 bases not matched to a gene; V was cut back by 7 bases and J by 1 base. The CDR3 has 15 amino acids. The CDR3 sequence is CATSDPGQGTDTQYF. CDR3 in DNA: TGTGCCACCAGCGATCCGGGACAGGGCACAGATACGCAGTATTTT.

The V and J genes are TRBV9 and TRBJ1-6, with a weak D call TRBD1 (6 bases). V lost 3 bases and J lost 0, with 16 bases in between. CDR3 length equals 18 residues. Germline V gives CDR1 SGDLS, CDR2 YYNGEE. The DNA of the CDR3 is TGTGCCAGCAGCGCCCTCCGAGGGGGAAGCTCCTATAATTCACCCCTCCACTTT. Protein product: CASSALRGGSSYNSPLHF.

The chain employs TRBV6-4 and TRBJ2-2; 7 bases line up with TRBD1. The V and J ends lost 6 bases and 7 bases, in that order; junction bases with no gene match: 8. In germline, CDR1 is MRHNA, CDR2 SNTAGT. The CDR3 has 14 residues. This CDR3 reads CASSEGTANGELFF. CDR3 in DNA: TGTGCCAGCAGCGAAGGGACAGCTAACGGGGAGCTGTTTTTT.

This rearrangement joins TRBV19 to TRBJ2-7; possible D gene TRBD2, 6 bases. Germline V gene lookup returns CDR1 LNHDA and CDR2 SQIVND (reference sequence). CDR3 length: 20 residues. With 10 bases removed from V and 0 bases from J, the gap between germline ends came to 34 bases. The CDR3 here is CATSLYLRPFEDGGSYEQYF. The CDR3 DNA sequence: TGTGCCACGTCACTCTATCTTCGCCCCTTTGAAGACGGGGGCTCCTACGAGCAGTACTTC.

CDR3 nucleotide sequence: TGTGCCTGGAGGGACACTTCAAGCTCCTATAATTCACCCCTCCACTTT. Translated, it gives CAWRDTSSSYNSPLHF. This chain uses TRBV30 with TRBJ1-6, with D tentatively TRBD1 (5 bases). Germline lookup yields CDR1 GTSNPN and CDR2 SVGIG (reference sequence). The germline V and J ends were trimmed by 3 bases and 0 bases, with 12 bases remaining between them. There are 16 residues in the CDR3. Full variable domain (missing parts from reference TRBV30 and TRBJ1-6): SQTIHQWPATLVQPVGSPLSLECTVEGTSNPNLYWYRQAAGRGLQLLFYSVGIGQISSEVPQNLSASRPQDRQFILSSKKLLLSDSGFYLCAWRDTSSSYNSPLHFGNGTRLTVT.